Sequencing of this T cell receptor beta chain was carried out in a study of cytomegalovirus exposure and HLA in healthy donors. Turning to the study itself: Tens of millions of unique TCRs from HLA-typed donors were held in an early data release.

Both 60 Vbeta primers and 13 Jbeta primers went into the PCR. Assay used: immunoSEQ multiplex PCR; TCRdb lists only in-frame clones, some missing. The profile covers some 120,000 clones, with roughly three quarters appearing a single time and over 3.5% taken by the ten largest. From germline, CDR1 is SGHNT and CDR2 YYREEE (reference sequence). The CDR3 contains 15 residues. The J segment lost 3 bases and the V segment lost 4 bases, leaving 9 bases of the junction unmatched. Sequenced material: PBMCs. The J gene is TRBJ2-7, the V gene TRBV5-4; 8 bases agree with TRBD1. The sequence was obtained from a young man in good health and CMV-seropositive. CDR3 sequence: CASSTGTGQRYEQYF. DNA for the CDR3: TGTGCCAGCAGCACCGGGACAGGCCAGCGCTACGAGCAGTACTTC.